This T cell receptor beta chain was identified in a study of T-cell memory formation after mild COVID-19. 5'RACE primed from the constant segment yielded TCR alpha and TCR beta cDNA libraries bearing sample barcodes and UMIs. MiXCR, run by TCRdb on the 5' RACE reads, gives a single entry per CDR3 protein. The table includes roughly 190,000 distinct CDR3 sequences, roughly 18% detected once. This clonotype was seen at least ten times. This sequence originates from an adult woman who had mild COVID-19 (a few samples of this study predate the infection). Cell type and time point are not known. Input material: PBMCs or a T cell subset sorted from them (not recorded which).

The CDR3 DNA is TGTGCCAGCAGTGAGCCCGGGACCCGCAACACTGAAGCTTTCTTT. It is translated as CASSEPGTRNTEAFF. This chain links TRBV25-1 with TRBJ1-1; maybe TRBD1 (5 bases). CDR1 is MGHDK, CDR2 SYGVNS, per germline. The CDR3 is 15 amino acids. The V gene lost 3 bases and the J gene lost 2 bases, with 13 bases spanning the gap.